The 31 T cell receptor beta chains given below trace back to one sample, sequenced in a study of cytomegalovirus exposure and HLA in healthy donors. This PCR relied on a set of 60 Vbeta primers and 13 Jbeta primers. Measured with immunoSEQ multiplex PCR; TCRdb has only the in-frame clones, and not every one. The specimen's table records some 51,000 clones. Sequenced sample: PBMCs. The receptors derive from a man aged 35-49 years in good health and CMV-seropositive.

This chain connects TRBV4-1 to TRBJ2-2; tentatively, D is TRBD2 (6 bases). The CDR3 contains 16 residues. Germline CDR1 is MGHRA and CDR2 is YSYEKL. Trimming removed 4 bases at V and 1 base at J, with 13 bases between. CDR3 sequence: CASSLMSGVNTGELFF. The CDR3 DNA sequence: TGCGCCAGCAGCCTTATGTCGGGGGTGAACACCGGGGAGCTGTTTTTT.

This rearrangement joins TRBV6-5 to TRBJ2-1; TRBD2 matches at 8 bases. Germline V lookup: CDR1 MNHEY, CDR2 SVGAGI. V shed 2 bases, J shed 9 bases, and the junction held 9 bases outside the gene matches. The CDR3 extends over 15 amino acids. The CDR3 loop is CASSYTAGAWGEQFF. The CDR3 nucleotides read TGTGCCAGCAGTTACACAGCGGGGGCTTGGGGTGAGCAGTTCTTC.

V and J are TRBV7-2 and TRBJ2-3; D is perhaps TRBD2 (5 bases). Germline CDR1 is SGHTA and CDR2 is FQGNSA. The CDR3 contains 14 residues. The V end was cut by 5 bases, the J end by 3 bases, with 12 bases between. In DNA form, the CDR3 reads TGTGCCAGCAGCCCTAGCCTACTAACAGATACGCAGTATTTT. Protein sequence: CASSPSLLTDTQYF.

The chain carries TRBV18 and TRBJ2-1; TRBD2 matches at 8 bases. Per germline, CDR1 KGHSH and CDR2 LQKENI. Trimming removed 0 bases from V and 4 bases from J; junction bases left unmatched: 5. The CDR3 is 16 residues long. The CDR3 reads CASSPPTSGDYNEQFF. CDR3 sequence (DNA): TGTGCCAGCTCACCACCCACTAGCGGAGATTACAATGAGCAGTTCTTC.

The chain combines TRBV6-5 with TRBJ2-1; D is undetermined. Germline V lookup: CDR1 MNHEY, CDR2 SVGAGI. V lost 7 bases to trimming and J lost 0 bases, with 13 bases between them. The CDR3 spans 15 residues. Written as DNA, the CDR3 is TGTGCCAGCACCCGTGACTCCGTCTCCTACAATGAGCAGTTCTTC. Protein sequence: CASTRDSVSYNEQFF.

The chain uses TRBV13 and TRBJ1-1, with D hard to call. Germline CDR1 is PRHDT and CDR2 is FYEKMQ (reference sequence). The CDR3 spans 13 residues. V lost 3 bases to trimming and J lost 1 base, with 6 bases between them. The CDR3 DNA reads as TGTGCCAGCAGCTTGGCGGGGAACACTGAAGCTTTCTTT. Translated, it gives CASSLAGNTEAFF. Variable domain in full (rest from reference TRBV13 and TRBJ1-1): AAGVIQSPRHLIKEKRETATLKCYPIPRHDTVYWYQQGPGQDPQFLISFYEKMQSDKGSIPDRFSAQQFSDYHSELNMSSLELGDSALYFCASSLAGNTEAFFGQGTRLTVV.

The chain recombines TRBV5-1 with TRBJ1-1; no reliable D call. The CDR3 sequence is 11 residues long. The V end lost 5 bases, the J end lost 4 bases, and 6 bases lay between the germline ends. Germline CDR1 and CDR2: SGHRS and YFSETQ. The CDR3, as DNA: TGCGCCAGCAGAAACGGCACTGAAGCTTTCTTT. Amino acid sequence: CASRNGTEAFF.

V is TRBV28 and J is TRBJ1-2; 11 bases fit TRBD1. The CDR3 sequence is 15 residues long. The V gene end was trimmed by 5 bases and the J gene end by 8 bases; junction bases not matched to a gene: 10. Germline V gene sequence: CDR1 MDHEN, CDR2 SYDVKM. This CDR3 is CASSPRGDRGKGYTF. The CDR3, as DNA: TGTGCCAGCAGTCCCCGGGGGGACAGGGGGAAAGGCTACACCTTC.

The chain links TRBV19 to TRBJ1-5, with 8 bases identical to TRBD1. The V gene end was trimmed by 4 bases and the J gene end by 7 bases; junction bases not matched to a gene: 3. The V gene's germline CDR1 is LNHDA and CDR2 SQIVND (reference sequence). The CDR3 has 13 residues. CDR3 amino acids: CASSTQGGQPQHF. In DNA form, the CDR3 reads TGTGCCAGTAGTACACAGGGGGGACAGCCCCAGCATTTT.

The DNA for the CDR3 is TGTGCCAGCAGCCCACAGGGAGCCACCGGGGAGCTGTTTTTT. Protein product: CASSPQGATGELFF. This chain connects TRBV11-2 to TRBJ2-2; D might be TRBD1 (6 bases). The germline V gene encodes CDR1 SGHAT and CDR2 FQNNGV. The CDR3 has 14 amino acids. V was shortened by 5 bases and J by 4 bases, with 11 bases between the two germline ends.

The chain is built from TRBV27 and TRBJ2-7; D is possibly TRBD1 (6 bases). The V end lost 4 bases, the J end lost 4 bases, and 8 bases lay between the germline ends. This CDR3 spans 12 amino acids. Germline values: CDR1 MNHEY, CDR2 SMNVEV (reference sequence). DNA for the CDR3: TGTGCCAGCAGTTCAGGGGCGTACGAGCAGTACTTC. Its protein is CASSSGAYEQYF.

The chain carries TRBV18 and TRBJ1-3; 9 bases line up with TRBD1. The CDR3 contains 17 residues. Germline CDR1 is KGHSH and CDR2 is LQKENI. The ends lost 5 bases at V and 2 bases at J; junction bases unmatched: 10. The DNA of the CDR3 is TGTGCCAGCTCATCCGTTTCGGGACAGGGTGCTGGAAACACCATATATTTT. Its translation: CASSSVSGQGAGNTIYF.

This chain joins TRBV7-3 and TRBJ2-1, with 16 bases lining up with TRBD2. V trimming: 3 bases; J trimming: 7 bases; junction bases outside the gene matches: 6. Germline V gene data show CDR1 as SGHTA and CDR2 as FQGTGA. CDR3 length: 17 residues. In nucleotides, the CDR3 is TGTGCCAGCAGCTTCCGAGGGACTAGCGGGGGGGTGAATGAGCAGTTCTTC. Amino acid sequence: CASSFRGTSGGVNEQFF.

This sequence joins TRBV14 and TRBJ2-4, with D uncertain. V was cut by 1 base and J by 13 bases, with 17 bases left in between. CDR3 length: 14 amino acids. CDR1 SGHDN and CDR2 FVKESK come from the germline V gene. The CDR3 region is CASSQGGRSERQYF. The CDR3 region has the DNA TGTGCCAGCAGCCAAGGCGGAAGAAGTGAGCGCCAGTACTTC.

The CDR3 region is CASSLFGLAGTDTQYF. Written as DNA, the CDR3 is TGTGCCAGCAGTTTATTTGGACTAGCGGGCACAGATACGCAGTATTTT. This chain links TRBV27 with TRBJ2-3; 10 bases map to TRBD2. The junction had 2 bases not matched to a gene; V was cut back by 1 base and J by 1 base. The CDR3 contains 16 residues. Germline V gene data show CDR1 as MNHEY and CDR2 as SMNVEV (reference sequence).

The chain is built from TRBV4-3 and TRBJ2-1, with D possibly TRBD1 on 6 matching bases. V lost 0 bases and J 9 bases, leaving 12 bases between the germline ends. The germline V gene encodes CDR1 LGHNA and CDR2 YSLEER. This CDR3 has 14 residues. CDR3 in DNA: TGCGCCAGCAGCCAAGATAGGGTGGGGGCTGAGCAGTTCTTC. Protein sequence: CASSQDRVGAEQFF.

V gene TRBV6-5 combines with J gene TRBJ2-7, with 7 bases fitting TRBD1. Per the germline V gene, CDR1 is MNHEY and CDR2 is SVGAGI. The CDR3 runs 13 residues. Losses at the gene ends were 8 bases for V and 4 bases for J; bases not matched to a gene: 8. The CDR3 DNA reads TGTGCCAGCTCTAGGGGGCCTTCATACGAGCAGTACTTC. This sequence encodes CASSRGPSYEQYF.

CDR3 amino acids: CASRPGGYGNTIYF. The CDR3 DNA reads TGTGCCAGCAGGCCCGGAGGCTACGGAAACACCATATATTTT. The V and J genes are TRBV28 and TRBJ1-3, with D unclear. Trimming left V 6 bases short and J 4 bases short, with 13 bases between. Germline V lookup: CDR1 MDHEN, CDR2 SYDVKM. This CDR3 is built from 14 residues. The whole variable domain, filled in from reference TRBV28 and TRBJ1-3, reads DVKVTQSSRYLVKRTGEKVFLECVQDMDHENMFWYRQDPGLGLRLIYFSYDVKMKEKGDIPEGYSVSREKKERFSLILESASTNQTSMYLCASRPGGYGNTIYFGEGSWLTVV.

V gene TRBV7-2 combines with J gene TRBJ2-5, with 11 bases lining up with TRBD1. The J call may be mistaken, given a closer DNA end match to TRBJ2-7. Germline V lookup: CDR1 SGHTA, CDR2 FQGNSA. This CDR3 comprises 16 residues. CDR3 coding DNA: TGTGCCAGCAGCTTTCCTCCGGACAGGGGGCGCTACGAGCAGTACTTC. Protein: CASSFPPDRGRYEQYF.

The rearrangement joins TRBV6-5 to TRBJ2-4; a possible D gene is TRBD1 (5 bases). The V end lost 0 bases, the J end lost 10 bases, and 19 bases lay between the germline ends. Germline loops: CDR1 MNHEY, CDR2 SVGAGI. This CDR3 region has 16 residues. CDR3 nucleotide sequence: TGTGCCAGCAGTTACTCGGGTCAGGGCCCCTCCCGGATTCAGTACTTC. This codes for CASSYSGQGPSRIQYF.

The CDR3 nucleotides are TGTGCCAGCAGCTCTACGCCCGGGTACTCTGAAGCTTTCTTT. Its translation is CASSSTPGYSEAFF. The gene calls are TRBV7-2 and TRBJ1-1; D not certain. The CDR3 has 14 residues. V was pared by 4 bases and J by 6 bases, with 15 bases between. CDR1 and CDR2 (germline): SGHTA, FQGNSA.

V gene TRBV20-1 combines with J gene TRBJ2-3, with D unclear. Germline CDR1 reads DFQATT; CDR2 reads SNEGSKA (reference sequence). Trimming took off 6 bases at V and 4 bases at J, with 8 bases between the two ends. This CDR3 spans 11 amino acids. The CDR3 reads CSASEADTQYF. The CDR3, as DNA: TGCAGTGCCTCCGAGGCAGATACGCAGTATTTT.

CDR3 in amino acids: CASTVAGIREQYF. The DNA of the CDR3 is TGTGCCAGCACGGTAGCGGGGATTAGGGAGCAGTACTTC. The chain joins TRBV28 to TRBJ2-7, with 8 bases that match TRBD2. J was trimmed by 7 bases and V by 7 bases; bases with no gene match: 9. The CDR3 loop spans 13 amino acids. The germline gives CDR1 MDHEN, CDR2 SYDVKM.

This chain links TRBV6-4 with TRBJ1-1; tentatively, D is TRBD1 (5 bases). The germline V and J ends were trimmed by 5 bases and 9 bases, with 16 bases remaining between them. Per the germline V gene, CDR1 is MRHNA and CDR2 is SNTAGT. The CDR3 loop spans 13 amino acids. The CDR3 sequence is CASSFNPGLKAFF. For the CDR3, the DNA is TGTGCCAGCAGTTTTAATCCGGGACTTAAAGCTTTCTTT.

This chain links TRBV5-6 with TRBJ2-7; TRBD2 agrees at 14 bases. V was pared by 4 bases and J by 2 bases, with 8 bases of the junction left unmatched. The CDR3 has 17 amino acids. Per the germline V gene, CDR1 is SGHDT and CDR2 is YYEEEE. CDR3: CASSGLAGGPFTYEQYF. Written as DNA, the CDR3 is TGTGCCAGCAGCGGACTAGCGGGGGGACCATTTACCTACGAGCAGTACTTC. The full variable domain, rest sourced from reference TRBV5-6 and TRBJ2-7, is DAGVTQSPTHLIKTRGQQVTLRCSPKSGHDTVSWYQQALGQGPQFIFQYYEEEERQRGNFPDRFSGHQFPNYSSELNVNALLLGDSALYLCASSGLAGGPFTYEQYFGPGTRLTVT.

The rearrangement joins TRBV28 to TRBJ1-3; tentative D call: TRBD1 (6 bases). Trimming cost V 7 bases and J 8 bases, with 18 bases left between them. This CDR3 region has 14 residues. CDR1 and CDR2 from the germline V gene are MDHEN and SYDVKM. CDR3 amino acids: CASIRQTGPYTIYF. CDR3 coding DNA: TGTGCCAGCATAAGGCAGACAGGACCATACACCATATATTTT.

The chain links TRBV5-6 to TRBJ1-2; D remains ambiguous. This CDR3 is 13 amino acids long. Germline CDR1 and CDR2: SGHDT and YYEEEE. Trimming pared 1 base from V and 2 bases from J, leaving 6 bases between. CDR3 amino acids: CASSLLGNYGYTF. In DNA form, the CDR3 reads TGTGCCAGCAGCTTGCTCGGGAACTATGGCTACACCTTC.

CDR3 sequence: CASSNWREGTGELFF. CDR3 in DNA: TGTGCCAGTAGTAATTGGCGGGAGGGGACCGGGGAGCTGTTTTTT. The J gene is TRBJ2-2, the V gene TRBV19; 9 nucleotides line up with TRBD2. V gave up 4 bases and J gave up 5 bases; unmatched junction bases: 5. This CDR3 spans 15 amino acids. Germline CDR1 LNHDA, CDR2 SQIVND (reference sequence).

The CDR3 loop reads CASSQDRLAGMYNEQFF. CDR3 nucleotide sequence: TGCGCCAGCAGCCAAGATCGCCTAGCGGGGATGTACAATGAGCAGTTCTTC. The chain uses TRBV4-3 and TRBJ2-1; TRBD2 aligns across 9 bases. Germline CDR1 and CDR2: LGHNA and YSLEER. This CDR3 is 17 amino acids long. V shed 0 bases, J shed 4 bases, and the junction held 7 bases outside the gene matches.

The CDR3: CASSQVDLPNYGYTF. The CDR3 DNA follows: TGCGCCAGCAGCCAAGTAGACTTGCCTAACTATGGCTACACCTTC. V is TRBV4-3 and J is TRBJ1-2, with no clear D. The CDR3 covers 15 residues. The V and J ends lost 1 base and 0 bases respectively, with 9 bases between them. Germline V gives CDR1 LGHNA, CDR2 YSLEER.

The chain uses TRBV30 and TRBJ1-4, with 11 bases fitting TRBD1. After removal of 5 bases from V and 4 bases from J, the junction contained 0 bases not matched to a gene. This CDR3 is 13 amino acids long. Germline V gives CDR1 GTSNPN, CDR2 SVGIG (reference sequence). For the CDR3, the DNA is TGTGCCTGGGGGACAGGGGGTAATGAAAAACTGTTTTTT. Its protein is CAWGTGGNEKLFF.